The T cell receptor (beta chain) described here comes from a study of blood T cell repertoires in COVID-19. Study details: T cells, B-cell-depleted T cells, or PBMCs provided the cDNA or gDNA that served as material.

Grouping used clinical history reported by participants in a survey and questionnaire. CDR1 PRHDT and CDR2 FYEKMQ come from the germline V gene (reference sequence). With 0 bases clipped from V and 7 bases from J, the junction kept 6 bases outside the gene matches. The CDR3 length is 16 residues. Sequenced by immunoSEQ multiplex PCR; TCRdb stores in-frame clones only, minus some. The sample carries 380,000 or so clones, roughly 90% recorded once. The V and J genes are TRBV13 and TRBJ1-4; TRBD1 matches at 9 bases. What was sequenced was PBMCs or T cells enriched from blood (not recorded which). The clonotype was recovered from a woman aged 40 to 55 with acute COVID-19. The CDR3 is CASSLGVGTGTEKLFF. Here the CDR3 DNA reads TGTGCCAGCAGCTTAGGCGTTGGGACAGGGACTGAAAAACTGTTTTTT.